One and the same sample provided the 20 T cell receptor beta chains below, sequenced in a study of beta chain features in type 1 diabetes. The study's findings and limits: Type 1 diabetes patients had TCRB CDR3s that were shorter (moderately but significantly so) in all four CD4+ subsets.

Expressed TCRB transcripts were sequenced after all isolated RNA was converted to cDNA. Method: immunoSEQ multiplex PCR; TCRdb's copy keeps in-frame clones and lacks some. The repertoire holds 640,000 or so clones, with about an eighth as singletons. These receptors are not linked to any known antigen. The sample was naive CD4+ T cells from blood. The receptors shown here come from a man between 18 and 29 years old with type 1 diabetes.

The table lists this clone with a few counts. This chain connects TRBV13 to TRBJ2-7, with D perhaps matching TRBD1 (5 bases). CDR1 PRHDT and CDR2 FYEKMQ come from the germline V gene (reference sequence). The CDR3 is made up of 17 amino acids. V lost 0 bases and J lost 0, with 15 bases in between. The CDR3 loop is CASSLGPPGPISYEQYF. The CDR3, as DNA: TGTGCCAGCAGCTTAGGGCCCCCAGGGCCCATCTCCTACGAGCAGTACTTC.

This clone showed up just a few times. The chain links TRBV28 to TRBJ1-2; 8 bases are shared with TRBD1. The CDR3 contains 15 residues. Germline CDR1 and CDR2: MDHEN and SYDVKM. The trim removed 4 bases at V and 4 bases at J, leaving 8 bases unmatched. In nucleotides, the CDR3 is TGTGCCAGCAGTTCGGCAGGGGGCGATCTCTATGGCTACACCTTC. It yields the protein CASSSAGGDLYGYTF.

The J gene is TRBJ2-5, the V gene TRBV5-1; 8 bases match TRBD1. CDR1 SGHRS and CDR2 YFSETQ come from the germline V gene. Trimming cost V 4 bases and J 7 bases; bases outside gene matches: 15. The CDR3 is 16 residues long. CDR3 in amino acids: CASSPRTGLGVGTQYF. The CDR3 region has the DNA TGCGCCAGCAGCCCTCGGACAGGGCTGGGGGTTGGGACCCAGTACTTC.

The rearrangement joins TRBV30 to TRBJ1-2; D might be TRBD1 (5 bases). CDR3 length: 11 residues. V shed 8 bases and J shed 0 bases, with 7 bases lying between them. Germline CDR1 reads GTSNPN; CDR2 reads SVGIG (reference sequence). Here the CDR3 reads CARGANYGYTF. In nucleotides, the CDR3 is TGTGCCCGAGGGGCTAACTATGGCTACACCTTC.

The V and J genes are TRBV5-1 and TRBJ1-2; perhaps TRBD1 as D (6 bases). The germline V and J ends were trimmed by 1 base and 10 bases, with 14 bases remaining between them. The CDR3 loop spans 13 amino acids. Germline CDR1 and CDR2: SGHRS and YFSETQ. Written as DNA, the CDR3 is TGCGCCAGCAGCTTGCGGGACAACGGTATCTACACCTTC. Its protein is CASSLRDNGIYTF.

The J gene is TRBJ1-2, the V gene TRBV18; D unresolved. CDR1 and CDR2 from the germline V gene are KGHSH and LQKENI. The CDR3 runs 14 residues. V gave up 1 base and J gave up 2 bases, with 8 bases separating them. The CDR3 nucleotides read TGTGCCAGCTCACCACGGCCGGCAAACTATGGCTACACCTTC. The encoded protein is CASSPRPANYGYTF.

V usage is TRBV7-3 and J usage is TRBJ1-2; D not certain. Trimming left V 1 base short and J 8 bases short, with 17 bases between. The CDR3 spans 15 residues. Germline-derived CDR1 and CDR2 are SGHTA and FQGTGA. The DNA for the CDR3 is TGTGCCAGCAGCTTAAACCACGGCACCAGCGGAGGCTACACCTTC. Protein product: CASSLNHGTSGGYTF.

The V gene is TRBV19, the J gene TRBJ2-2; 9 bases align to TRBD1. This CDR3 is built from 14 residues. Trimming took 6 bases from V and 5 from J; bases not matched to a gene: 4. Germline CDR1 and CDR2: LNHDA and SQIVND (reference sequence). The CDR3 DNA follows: TGTGCCAGTAGCCGACAGGGGGAGACCGGGGAGCTGTTTTTT. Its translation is CASSRQGETGELFF. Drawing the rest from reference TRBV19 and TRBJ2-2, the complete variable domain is DGGITQSPKYLFRKEGQNVTLSCEQNLNHDAMYWYRQDPGQGLRLIYYSQIVNDFQKGDIAEGYSVSREKKESFPLTVTSAQKNPTAFYLCASSRQGETGELFFGEGSRLTVL.

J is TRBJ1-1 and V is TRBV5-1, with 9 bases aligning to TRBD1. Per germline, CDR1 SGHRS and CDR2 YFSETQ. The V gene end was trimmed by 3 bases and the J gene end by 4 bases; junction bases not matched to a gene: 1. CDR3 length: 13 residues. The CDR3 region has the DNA TGCGCCAGCAGCTGGACAGGGGCCACTGAAGCTTTCTTT. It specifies CASSWTGATEAFF.

DNA of the CDR3: TGTGCCAGCGGAACCATTATGGGGACAGCTAACACCGGGGAGCTGTTTTTT. Translated, it gives CASGTIMGTANTGELFF. This rearrangement joins TRBV7-6 to TRBJ2-2; 7 bases are shared with TRBD1. This CDR3 is built from 17 residues. With 8 bases clipped from V and 2 bases from J, the junction kept 14 bases outside the gene matches. Per germline, CDR1 SGHVS and CDR2 FNYEAQ.

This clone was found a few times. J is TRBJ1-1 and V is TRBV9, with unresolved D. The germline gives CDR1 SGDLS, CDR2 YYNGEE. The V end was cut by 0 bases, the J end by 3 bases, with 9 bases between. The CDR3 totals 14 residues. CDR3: CASSVAMGDTEAFF. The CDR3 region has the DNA TGTGCCAGCAGCGTAGCCATGGGTGACACTGAAGCTTTCTTT.

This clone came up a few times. This CDR3 is CASSTLADTQYF. The CDR3 coding sequence is TGTGCCAGTAGTACTCTAGCGGATACGCAGTATTTT. This chain connects TRBV19 to TRBJ2-3; weak D call: TRBD2 (6 bases). Germline V gene data show CDR1 as LNHDA and CDR2 as SQIVND (reference sequence). V was clipped by 4 bases and J by 6 bases, with 8 bases between them. The CDR3 is 12 residues long.

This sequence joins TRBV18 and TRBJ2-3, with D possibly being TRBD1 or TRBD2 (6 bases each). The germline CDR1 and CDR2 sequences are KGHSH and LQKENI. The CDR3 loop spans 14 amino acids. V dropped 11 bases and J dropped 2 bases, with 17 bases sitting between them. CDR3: CAARGGGITDTQYF. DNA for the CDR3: TGTGCCGCCCGAGGAGGGGGTATCACAGATACGCAGTATTTT.

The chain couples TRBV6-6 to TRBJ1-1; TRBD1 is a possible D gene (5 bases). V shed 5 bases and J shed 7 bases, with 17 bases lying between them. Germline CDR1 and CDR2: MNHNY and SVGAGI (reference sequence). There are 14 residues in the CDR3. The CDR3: CASSPVGGEDEAFF. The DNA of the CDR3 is TGTGCCAGCAGTCCCGTCGGAGGGGAGGATGAAGCTTTCTTT.

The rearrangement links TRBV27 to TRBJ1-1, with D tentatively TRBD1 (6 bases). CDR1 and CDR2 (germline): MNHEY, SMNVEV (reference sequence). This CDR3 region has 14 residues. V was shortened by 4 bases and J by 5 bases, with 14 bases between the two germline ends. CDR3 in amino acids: CASSSGQWDTEAFF. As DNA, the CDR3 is TGTGCCAGCAGTTCCGGACAGTGGGATACTGAAGCTTTCTTT.

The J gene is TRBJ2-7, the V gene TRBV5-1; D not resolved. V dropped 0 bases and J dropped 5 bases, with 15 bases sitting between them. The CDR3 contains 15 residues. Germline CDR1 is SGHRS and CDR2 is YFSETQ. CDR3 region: CASSLGATRGHEQYF. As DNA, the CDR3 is TGCGCCAGCAGCTTGGGTGCTACCCGAGGCCACGAGCAGTACTTC.

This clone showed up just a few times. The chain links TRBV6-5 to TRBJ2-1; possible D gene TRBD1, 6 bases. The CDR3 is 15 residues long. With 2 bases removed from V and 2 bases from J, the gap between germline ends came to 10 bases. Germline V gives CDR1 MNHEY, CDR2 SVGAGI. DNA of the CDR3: TGTGCCAGCAGTTACGGGTGGGGGCCCTACAATGAGCAGTTCTTC. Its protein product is CASSYGWGPYNEQFF.

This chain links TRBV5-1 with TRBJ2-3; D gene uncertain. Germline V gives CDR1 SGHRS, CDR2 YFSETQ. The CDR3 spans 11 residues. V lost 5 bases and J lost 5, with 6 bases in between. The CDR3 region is CASSQQDTQYF. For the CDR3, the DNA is TGCGCCAGCAGTCAACAAGATACGCAGTATTTT.

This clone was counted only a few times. CDR3: CASSEPAHLYGYTF. As DNA, the CDR3 is TGTGCCAGCAGTGAACCTGCTCACCTCTATGGCTACACCTTC. V usage is TRBV25-1 and J usage is TRBJ1-2; D is ambiguous. The CDR3 contains 14 residues. V was shortened by 2 bases and J by 4 bases, with 11 bases between the two germline ends. Germline values: CDR1 MGHDK, CDR2 SYGVNS.

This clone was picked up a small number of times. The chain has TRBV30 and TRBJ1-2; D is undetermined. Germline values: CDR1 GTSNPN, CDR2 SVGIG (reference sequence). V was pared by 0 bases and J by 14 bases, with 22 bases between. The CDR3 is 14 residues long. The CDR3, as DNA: TGTGCCTGGAGTGTACACGGGCTTGGAGAGGTTCTAACCTTC. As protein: CAWSVHGLGEVLTF.